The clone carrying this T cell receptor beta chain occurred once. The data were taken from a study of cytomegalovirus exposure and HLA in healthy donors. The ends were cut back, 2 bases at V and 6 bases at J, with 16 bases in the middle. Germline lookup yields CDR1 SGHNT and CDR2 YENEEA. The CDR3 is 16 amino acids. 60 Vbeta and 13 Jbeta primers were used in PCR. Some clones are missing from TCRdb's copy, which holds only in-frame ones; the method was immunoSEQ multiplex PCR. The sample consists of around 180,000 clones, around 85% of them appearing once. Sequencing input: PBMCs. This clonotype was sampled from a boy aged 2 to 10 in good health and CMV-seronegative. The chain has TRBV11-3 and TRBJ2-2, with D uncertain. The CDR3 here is CASSLRLEVFPGELFF. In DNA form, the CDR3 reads TGTGCCAGCAGCTTAAGACTGGAAGTGTTCCCCGGGGAGCTGTTTTTT.